This T cell receptor beta chain was identified during a study of blood T cell repertoires in COVID-19. For the study at large: The United States, Italy and Spain were the sources of the acute and convalescent COVID-19 samples. PBMCs, B-cell-depleted T cells, or T cells provided the cDNA or gDNA that made up the material.

This clone was seen once. V gave up 3 bases and J gave up 3 bases; unmatched junction bases: 5. Germline assignment: CDR1 KGHSH and CDR2 LQKENI. The CDR3 extends over 14 amino acids. Produced via immunoSEQ multiplex PCR; TCRdb's table is partial and in-frame only. In the table there are a few hundred thousand clones, about 91% of which are singletons. What was sequenced was PBMCs or T cells enriched from blood (not recorded which). V usage is TRBV18 and J usage is TRBJ2-7, with 7 bases that match TRBD2. This sequence originates from a woman aged 18-29 years who had recovered from COVID-19. The CDR3 nucleotides are TGTGCCAGCTCACCCACTAGCGAAATCTACGAGCAGTACTTC. Translating gives CASSPTSEIYEQYF.